The clone carrying this T cell receptor beta chain was recorded a few times. Its antigen is unidentified. Amplification used 60 Vbeta primers and 13 Jbeta primers. The assay was immunoSEQ multiplex PCR, and TCRdb's table has in-frame clones only and misses some. The sample contains roughly 98,000 clones, around 77% of which appear only once. These data belong to a study of cytomegalovirus exposure and HLA in healthy donors. Findings of the study overall: The HLA-A and HLA-B alleles of most subjects were reportedly predicted accurately from TCR beta sequences.

Germline V gives CDR1 SGHTA, CDR2 FQGNSA. The CDR3 has 18 amino acids. The trim removed 4 bases at V and 4 bases at J, leaving 10 bases unmatched. This clonotype was obtained from a man between 40 and 49 years old in good health and CMV-seronegative. This chain uses TRBV7-2 with TRBJ2-6, with TRBD1 matching over 10 bases. Input material: PBMCs. The CDR3 region is CASSWGWDRGLGANVLTF. Written as DNA, the CDR3 is TGTGCCAGCAGCTGGGGCTGGGACAGGGGTTTGGGGGCCAACGTCCTGACTTTC.